Below, 25 T cell receptor beta chains from the same sample are listed, as sequenced in a study of OX40 agonist ivuxolimab in advanced cancers. Profiled with immunoSEQ multiplex PCR; TCRdb holds only in-frame clones, not every one. The sample contains under 95,000 clones, about 82% of which appear only once. This material consisted of CD4+ or CD8+ T cells sorted from blood, taken in a trial of the OX40 agonist ivuxolimab. The receptors derive from an adult with an advanced solid tumor such as melanoma, head and neck, liver or kidney cancer.

This chain joins TRBV6-4 and TRBJ2-3; TRBD1 might be the D (6 bases). Germline CDR1 and CDR2: MRHNA and SNTAGT. Trimming took 6 bases from V and 1 from J, leaving 8 bases between them. The CDR3 is 13 residues long. The CDR3 is CASSAGGTDTQYF. For the CDR3, the DNA is TGTGCCAGCAGCGCAGGGGGCACAGATACGCAGTATTTT.

The chain combines TRBV7-2 with TRBJ1-1, with D possibly being TRBD1 (6 bases). The V end lost 5 bases, the J end lost 0 bases, and 10 bases lay between the germline ends. Germline V gene sequence: CDR1 SGHTA, CDR2 FQGNSA. CDR3 size: 14 residues. The CDR3, as DNA: TGTGCCAGCAGCCAGAACAGGGTGAACACTGAAGCTTTCTTT. Protein product: CASSQNRVNTEAFF. The full variable domain, in which reference TRBV7-2 and TRBJ1-1 provide the parts outside the CDR3, is GAGVSQSPSNKVTEKGKDVELRCDPISGHTALYWYRQSLGQGLEFLIYFQGNSAPDKSGLPSDRFSAERTGGSVSTLTIQRTQQEDSAVYLCASSQNRVNTEAFFGQGTRLTVV.

The chain couples TRBV18 to TRBJ1-5, with unresolved D. This CDR3 is 15 amino acids long. CDR1 and CDR2 (germline): KGHSH, LQKENI. The V and J ends lost 2 bases and 4 bases respectively, with 12 bases between them. The CDR3 is CASSPFSQTNQPQHF. The CDR3 DNA sequence: TGTGCCAGCTCACCATTTAGCCAGACTAATCAGCCCCAGCATTTT.

This clone was observed a handful of times. V is TRBV19 and J is TRBJ2-1; D possibly matches TRBD1 or TRBD2 (5 bases each). The CDR3 length is 16 residues. Trimming removed 6 bases at V and 5 bases at J, with 20 bases between. In germline, CDR1 is LNHDA, CDR2 SQIVND (reference sequence). CDR3 protein: CASRPPHGKGHNEQFF. CDR3 in DNA: TGTGCCAGTAGACCCCCACACGGGAAGGGACACAATGAGCAGTTCTTC.

The gene calls are TRBV29-1 and TRBJ2-1; possibly TRBD1 for D (6 bases). Germline V CDR1 and CDR2: SQVTM, ANQGSEA. V shed 4 bases and J shed 3 bases, with 13 bases lying between them. This CDR3 has 14 residues. This CDR3 is CSVVGGAFYNEQFF. The CDR3 region has the DNA TGCAGCGTTGTTGGGGGCGCGTTCTACAATGAGCAGTTCTTC.

The V and J genes are TRBV6-5 and TRBJ2-1, with 11 bases matching TRBD2. Per germline, CDR1 MNHEY and CDR2 SVGAGI. Trimming cost V 5 bases and J 8 bases; bases outside gene matches: 8. The CDR3 spans 15 residues. CDR3 DNA: TGTGCCAGCAGTCAAGTAGCGGGAGGGGCGGATGAGCAGTTCTTC. Its protein product is CASSQVAGGADEQFF.

Only a few counts were recorded for this clone. This chain uses TRBV2 with TRBJ1-6, with TRBD1 matching over 9 bases. CDR1 and CDR2 from the germline V gene are SNHLY and FYNNEI. The junction had 7 bases not matched to a gene; V was cut back by 6 bases and J by 7 bases. There are 15 residues in the CDR3. The DNA for the CDR3 is TGTGCCAGCAGGAAGGACAGGGGAAACAATTCACCCCTCCACTTT. Encoded protein: CASRKDRGNNSPLHF.

This clone has only a few counts. The chain links TRBV2 to TRBJ1-5; 8 bases are a match to TRBD1. CDR1 and CDR2 from the germline V gene are SNHLY and FYNNEI. The CDR3 totals 14 residues. V lost 6 bases to trimming and J lost 8 bases; unmatched junction nucleotides: 9. CDR3: CASRGTGGWEPQHF. The CDR3 DNA reads as TGTGCCAGCAGGGGAACAGGGGGGTGGGAGCCCCAGCATTTT.

V is TRBV7-8 and J is TRBJ2-2; 9 nucleotides align to TRBD1. Trimming took 5 bases from V and 4 from J; bases not matched to a gene: 8. The CDR3 has 16 amino acids. Per the germline V gene, CDR1 is SGHVS and CDR2 is FQNEAQ. The CDR3 nucleotides are TGTGCCAGCAGCGGGCCGGGACAGGGTCGCACCGGGGAGCTGTTTTTT. Protein: CASSGPGQGRTGELFF. The whole variable domain, filled in from reference TRBV7-8 and TRBJ2-2, reads GAGVSQSPRYKVAKRGQDVALRCDPISGHVSLFWYQQALGQGPEFLTYFQNEAQLDKSGLPSDRFFAERPEGSVSTLKIQRTQQEDSAVYLCASSGPGQGRTGELFFGEGSRLTVL.

The chain recombines TRBV5-4 with TRBJ2-7; possibly TRBD1 for D (5 bases). The CDR3 has 15 amino acids. Germline lookup yields CDR1 SGHNT and CDR2 YYREEE (reference sequence). V lost 4 bases and J lost 5, with 19 bases in between. CDR3 protein: CASSRGGHGVDEQYF. The CDR3 DNA reads as TGTGCCAGCAGCCGAGGTGGACACGGTGTGGACGAGCAGTACTTC.

This rearrangement joins TRBV14 to TRBJ2-1; no clear D gene. CDR3 length equals 17 residues. V was pared by 1 base and J by 13 bases, with 26 bases between. Germline CDR1 and CDR2: SGHDN and FVKESK. The DNA for the CDR3 is TGTGCCAGCAGCCAAGGGGAACTTGGACCAAGTCTCACCATACAGTTCTTC. Encoded protein: CASSQGELGPSLTIQFF.

This chain connects TRBV30 to TRBJ2-3; D ambiguous. The V and J ends lost 5 bases and 8 bases respectively, with 11 bases between them. This CDR3 is built from 11 residues. Germline-derived CDR1 and CDR2 are GTSNPN and SVGIG (reference sequence). CDR3 region: CAWSRPGTQYF. CDR3 DNA: TGTGCCTGGTCTCGACCAGGTACGCAGTATTTT. Full variable domain (missing parts from reference TRBV30 and TRBJ2-3): SQTIHQWPATLVQPVGSPLSLECTVEGTSNPNLYWYRQAAGRGLQLLFYSVGIGQISSEVPQNLSASRPQDRQFILSSKKLLLSDSGFYLCAWSRPGTQYFGPGTRLTVL.

The chain uses TRBV2 and TRBJ1-1; no clear D. With 5 bases removed from V and 0 bases from J, the gap between germline ends came to 7 bases. CDR1 is SNHLY, CDR2 FYNNEI, per germline. The CDR3 length is 13 residues. The CDR3 loop reads CASSQGMNTEAFF. CDR3 DNA sequence: TGTGCCAGCAGTCAAGGAATGAACACTGAAGCTTTCTTT. Full variable domain (outside the CDR3, taken from reference TRBV2 and TRBJ1-1): EPEVTQTPSHQVTQMGQEVILRCVPISNHLYFYWYRQILGQKVEFLVSFYNNEISEKSEIFDDQFSVERPDGSNFTLKIRSTKLEDSAMYFCASSQGMNTEAFFGQGTRLTVV.

V and J are TRBV7-2 and TRBJ1-3, with D possibly TRBD1 on 6 matching bases. The CDR3 contains 15 residues. Germline CDR1 reads SGHTA; CDR2 reads FQGNSA. V lost 2 bases and J lost 3, with 11 bases in between. CDR3 sequence reads: CASSLTTGIGNTIYF. In DNA form, the CDR3 reads TGTGCCAGCAGCTTAACAACAGGGATTGGAAACACCATATATTTT.

The gene calls are TRBV6-1 and TRBJ1-1, with D possibly being TRBD1 (6 bases). The CDR3 is made up of 13 amino acids. The ends were cut back, 2 bases at V and 7 bases at J, with 11 bases in the middle. Germline CDR1 and CDR2: MNHNS and SASEGT. The CDR3 sequence is CASSEQGFREAFF. Written as DNA, the CDR3 is TGTGCCAGCAGTGAACAGGGGTTCCGTGAAGCTTTCTTT.

V and J are TRBV6-6 and TRBJ2-5; no clear D gene. This CDR3 has 13 amino acids. The germline gives CDR1 MNHNY, CDR2 SVGAGI (reference sequence). Trimming cost V 2 bases and J 3 bases, with 7 bases left between them. The CDR3, as DNA: TGTGCCAGCAGTTACGGGTGGGAAGAGACCCAGTACTTC. Translated: CASSYGWEETQYF.

The chain has TRBV21-1 and TRBJ1-2. TRBV21-1 is tagged as a pseudogene. The CDR3 is made up of 14 amino acids. Written as DNA, the CDR3 is TGTGCCAGCAGGCCCGACGGGCCGGGGGGAGGCTACACCTTC. Its translation is CASRPDGPGGGYTF.

This chain links TRBV6-6 with TRBJ1-1; 9 positions match TRBD1. Germline assignment: CDR1 MNHNY and CDR2 SVGAGI (reference sequence). This CDR3 contains 14 residues. The trim removed 6 bases at V and 6 bases at J, leaving 8 bases unmatched. CDR3 in amino acids: CASSLQGALSEAFF. In DNA, the CDR3 is TGTGCCAGCAGCCTACAGGGGGCTTTATCTGAAGCTTTCTTT.

The V and J genes are TRBV4-1 and TRBJ1-5; maybe TRBD1 (6 bases). The ends were cut back, 4 bases at V and 2 bases at J, with 12 bases in the middle. The CDR3 loop spans 15 amino acids. Germline values: CDR1 MGHRA, CDR2 YSYEKL. Written as DNA, the CDR3 is TGCGCCAGCAGCCGACAGGACGGTGGCAATCAGCCCCAGCATTTT. Translation: CASSRQDGGNQPQHF.

V gene TRBV14 combines with J gene TRBJ1-1, with a weak D call TRBD1 (6 bases). V was pared by 0 bases and J by 0 bases, with 11 bases between. CDR1 is SGHDN and CDR2 is FVKESK in the germline V gene. The CDR3 extends over 16 amino acids. Written as DNA, the CDR3 is TGTGCCAGCAGCCAAGAGGGCGGGGGCTTGAACACTGAAGCTTTCTTT. Protein: CASSQEGGGLNTEAFF.

The V gene is TRBV5-1, the J gene TRBJ1-2; D ambiguous. The CDR3 runs 14 residues. V was pared by 3 bases and J by 2 bases, with 11 bases between. Germline V gives CDR1 SGHRS, CDR2 YFSETQ. The CDR3 sequence is CASSSMTGNYGYTF. Written as DNA, the CDR3 is TGCGCCAGCAGCTCCATGACGGGCAACTATGGCTACACCTTC.

The chain uses TRBV18 and TRBJ2-3; D may be TRBD2 (6 bases). Deletions cut 4 bases from V and 6 bases from J, with 14 bases between. The germline V gene has CDR1 KGHSH and CDR2 LQKENI. The CDR3 consists of 14 residues. CDR3 in DNA: TGTGCCAGCTCACGGAACTCGGGGGTGGATACGCAGTATTTT. Protein sequence: CASSRNSGVDTQYF.

This clone was seen only once. The chain carries TRBV5-1 and TRBJ2-1; 8 nucleotides align to TRBD2. The junction had 4 bases not matched to a gene; V was cut back by 4 bases and J by 7 bases. The V gene's germline CDR1 is SGHRS and CDR2 YFSETQ. CDR3 size: 13 residues. CDR3 nucleotides: TGCGCCAGCAGCGTACTAGCGGAGAATGAGCAGTTCTTC. It encodes CASSVLAENEQFF. Using reference TRBV5-1 and TRBJ2-1 for the parts outside the CDR3, the full variable domain is KAGVTQTPRYLIKTRGQQVTLSCSPISGHRSVSWYQQTPGQGLQFLFEYFSETQRNKGNFPGRFSGRQFSNSRSEMNVSTLELGDSALYLCASSVLAENEQFFGPGTRLTVL.

This chain's CDR3 is CASSLEWRVGGGGNEQFF. CDR3 DNA: TGTGCCAGCAGCTTGGAATGGAGGGTAGGCGGGGGAGGCAATGAGCAGTTCTTC. The chain combines TRBV5-6 with TRBJ2-1, with 7 bases matching TRBD2. The length of the CDR3 is 18 residues. Germline assignment: CDR1 SGHDT and CDR2 YYEEEE. V was pared by 0 bases and J by 6 bases, with 15 bases of the junction left unmatched.

This clone showed up just once. The chain has TRBV19 and TRBJ2-7; the match to TRBD1 covers 10 bases. Germline CDR1 is LNHDA and CDR2 is SQIVND (reference sequence). The CDR3 consists of 15 residues. Losses at the gene ends were 6 bases for V and 2 bases for J; bases not matched to a gene: 7. The chain's CDR3 is CASSYPGQGTYEQYF. For the CDR3, the DNA is TGTGCCAGTAGCTACCCGGGACAGGGGACCTACGAGCAGTACTTC.